A selection of T cell receptor beta chains follows, all from one sample in a study of shared clonotypes between healthy human individuals. Some clones are missing from TCRdb's copy, which holds only in-frame ones; the method was immunoSEQ multiplex PCR. The sample contains roughly 1,800,000 clones, approximately 94% of which appear only once. The sequenced material came from naive CD8+ T cells sorted from blood. The source of these receptors is a man younger than 35 in good health. Each CDR3 is given with its conserved first and last residue. The order of the fields is CDR3 length, D gene, J gene, V gene, clone size, CDR3 protein, CDR3 DNA. D genes are given only for firm matches. A row's size may be missing; if present it is once, few, many or a size class.

CDR3 length: 15; D gene: NA; J gene: TRBJ2-6; V gene: TRBV27; clone size: NA; CDR3 protein: CASSLSYSGANVLTF; CDR3 DNA: TGTGCCAGCAGTTTGAGTTACTCTGGGGCCAACGTCCTGACTTTC
CDR3 length: 15; D gene: TRBD2; J gene: TRBJ2-2; V gene: TRBV2; clone size: NA; CDR3 protein: CASSSGTTNTGELFF; CDR3 DNA: TGTGCCAGCAGTTCCGGGACTACGAACACCGGGGAGCTGTTTTTT
CDR3 length: 15; D gene: NA; J gene: TRBJ2-1; V gene: TRBV27; clone size: NA; CDR3 protein: CASSLQGPSYNEQFF; CDR3 DNA: TGTGCCAGCAGTTTACAGGGGCCCTCCTACAATGAGCAGTTCTTC
CDR3 length: 14; D gene: NA; J gene: TRBJ1-1; V gene: TRBV1; clone size: NA; CDR3 protein: CTSSQEPRGLEAFF; CDR3 DNA: TGCACCAGCAGCCAAGAACCTAGGGGTCTTGAAGCTTTCTTT
CDR3 length: 15; D gene: NA; J gene: TRBJ2-7; V gene: TRBV4-1; clone size: NA; CDR3 protein: CASSQDSGLGYEQYF; CDR3 DNA: TGCGCCAGCAGCCAAGACTCCGGGCTGGGCTACGAGCAGTACTTC
CDR3 length: 14; D gene: NA; J gene: TRBJ2-5; V gene: TRBV15; clone size: NA; CDR3 protein: CATSRDRVEGTQYF; CDR3 DNA: TGTGCCACCAGCAGAGATAGGGTGGAAGGGACCCAGTACTTC
CDR3 length: 15; D gene: TRBD1; J gene: TRBJ2-7; V gene: TRBV19; clone size: once; CDR3 protein: CASAPRDRGPYEQYF; CDR3 DNA: TGTGCCAGTGCTCCCCGGGACAGGGGCCCCTACGAGCAGTACTTC
CDR3 length: 15; D gene: NA; J gene: TRBJ2-5; V gene: TRBV9; clone size: NA; CDR3 protein: CASSSRAGRQETQYF; CDR3 DNA: TGTGCCAGCAGCTCAAGGGCGGGCCGACAAGAGACCCAGTACTTC
CDR3 length: 14; D gene: NA; J gene: TRBJ1-2; V gene: TRBV2; clone size: NA; CDR3 protein: CASRDHLNNYGYTF; CDR3 DNA: TGTGCCAGCAGGGACCACCTGAATAACTATGGCTACACCTTC
CDR3 length: 16; D gene: NA; J gene: TRBJ2-7; V gene: TRBV5-6; clone size: NA; CDR3 protein: CASSFGGSSMPYEQYF; CDR3 DNA: TGTGCCAGCAGCTTTGGAGGGTCATCAATGCCCTACGAGCAGTACTTC
CDR3 length: 14; D gene: NA; J gene: TRBJ1-5; V gene: TRBV7-8; clone size: once; CDR3 protein: CASSPRQSNQPQHF; CDR3 DNA: TGTGCCAGCAGCCCGAGGCAGTCTAATCAGCCCCAGCATTTT
CDR3 length: 18; D gene: TRBD2; J gene: TRBJ2-2; V gene: TRBV13; clone size: NA; CDR3 protein: CASSATTSGDSNTGELFF; CDR3 DNA: TGTGCCAGCAGCGCGACGACTAGCGGGGATTCGAACACCGGGGAGCTGTTTTTT
CDR3 length: 15; D gene: TRBD1; J gene: TRBJ2-7; V gene: TRBV4-1; clone size: NA; CDR3 protein: CASSLRGQGPYEQYF; CDR3 DNA: TGCGCCAGCAGCCTCCGGGGACAGGGACCCTACGAGCAGTACTTC
CDR3 length: 15; D gene: TRBD1; J gene: TRBJ2-7; V gene: TRBV6-6; clone size: NA; CDR3 protein: CASSLRTGGWYEQYF; CDR3 DNA: TGTGCCAGCAGTTTGAGGACAGGGGGCTGGTACGAGCAGTACTTC
CDR3 length: 15; D gene: NA; J gene: TRBJ2-3; V gene: TRBV5-4; clone size: NA; CDR3 protein: CASSLRGAPPDTQYF; CDR3 DNA: TGTGCCAGCAGCTTGAGGGGTGCCCCCCCAGATACGCAGTATTTT
CDR3 length: 15; D gene: TRBD2; J gene: TRBJ2-7; V gene: TRBV7-2; clone size: NA; CDR3 protein: CASSSRLAGIYEQYF; CDR3 DNA: TGTGCCAGCAGCTCCCGACTAGCGGGGATCTACGAGCAGTACTTC
CDR3 length: 15; D gene: NA; J gene: TRBJ1-1; V gene: TRBV2; clone size: once; CDR3 protein: CASSPLTGMVAEAFF; CDR3 DNA: TGTGCCAGCAGTCCGCTGACAGGCATGGTCGCTGAAGCTTTCTTT
CDR3 length: 15; D gene: TRBD1; J gene: TRBJ1-6; V gene: TRBV12-5; clone size: NA; CDR3 protein: CASGLEITGASPLHF; CDR3 DNA: TGTGCTAGTGGTTTGGAAATAACAGGGGCTTCACCCCTCCACTTT
CDR3 length: 15; D gene: TRBD1; J gene: TRBJ2-7; V gene: TRBV27; clone size: NA; CDR3 protein: CASSSGTGGFYEQYF; CDR3 DNA: TGTGCCAGCAGTTCGGGGACAGGGGGCTTTTACGAGCAGTACTTC
CDR3 length: 17; D gene: NA; J gene: TRBJ2-1; V gene: TRBV13; clone size: NA; CDR3 protein: CASSLEGAGGLYNEQFF; CDR3 DNA: TGTGCCAGCAGCTTAGAGGGAGCGGGTGGCCTCTACAATGAGCAGTTCTTC
CDR3 length: 15; D gene: NA; J gene: TRBJ1-3; V gene: TRBV6-5; clone size: NA; CDR3 protein: CASSSTVLSGNTIYF; CDR3 DNA: TGTGCCAGCAGTTCGACAGTTCTCTCTGGAAACACCATATATTTT
CDR3 length: 12; D gene: NA; J gene: TRBJ2-1; V gene: TRBV6-6; clone size: NA; CDR3 protein: CASSPGPSEQFF; CDR3 DNA: TGTGCCAGCTCCCCGGGGCCAAGTGAGCAGTTCTTC
CDR3 length: 14; D gene: NA; J gene: TRBJ2-3; V gene: TRBV9; clone size: once; CDR3 protein: CASSVAWLADTQYF; CDR3 DNA: TGTGCCAGCAGCGTAGCTTGGCTCGCAGATACGCAGTATTTT
CDR3 length: 15; D gene: NA; J gene: TRBJ2-5; V gene: TRBV6-5; clone size: NA; CDR3 protein: CASSYGGENRETQYF; CDR3 DNA: TGTGCCAGCAGTTACGGCGGGGAGAATCGAGAGACCCAGTACTTC
CDR3 length: 16; D gene: TRBD2; J gene: TRBJ2-7; V gene: TRBV4-1; clone size: NA; CDR3 protein: CASSQVGVSGIYEQYF; CDR3 DNA: TGCGCCAGCAGCCAAGTAGGAGTTAGCGGGATCTACGAGCAGTACTTC
CDR3 length: 13; D gene: NA; J gene: TRBJ1-2; V gene: TRBV5-6; clone size: NA; CDR3 protein: CASSLGVNYGYTF; CDR3 DNA: TGTGCCAGCAGCTTGGGAGTCAACTATGGCTACACCTTC
CDR3 length: 15; D gene: TRBD2; J gene: TRBJ2-1; V gene: TRBV4-3; clone size: NA; CDR3 protein: CASSPSASGSYEQFF; CDR3 DNA: TGCGCCAGCAGCCCCTCGGCTAGCGGGAGCTATGAGCAGTTCTTC
CDR3 length: 12; D gene: NA; J gene: TRBJ2-1; V gene: TRBV7-9; clone size: NA; CDR3 protein: CASSRIMGEQFF; CDR3 DNA: TGTGCCAGCAGCCGGATAATGGGTGAGCAGTTCTTC
CDR3 length: 15; D gene: NA; J gene: TRBJ2-3; V gene: TRBV5-7; clone size: NA; CDR3 protein: CASSFVISLTDTQYF; CDR3 DNA: TGTGCCAGCAGCTTTGTAATTAGTCTCACAGATACGCAGTATTTT
CDR3 length: 17; D gene: NA; J gene: TRBJ2-5; V gene: TRBV15; clone size: NA; CDR3 protein: CATSRDLFEGLGETQYF; CDR3 DNA: TGTGCCACCAGCAGAGATCTATTCGAGGGGTTGGGAGAGACCCAGTACTTC
CDR3 length: 13; D gene: NA; J gene: TRBJ1-2; V gene: TRBV5-6; clone size: NA; CDR3 protein: CASSPGFGVGYTF; CDR3 DNA: TGTGCCAGCAGCCCTGGGTTCGGGGTTGGCTACACCTTC
CDR3 length: 13; D gene: TRBD1; J gene: TRBJ1-1; V gene: TRBV6-5; clone size: NA; CDR3 protein: CASSYGQGTEAFF; CDR3 DNA: TGTGCCAGCAGTTACGGACAGGGAACTGAAGCTTTCTTT
CDR3 length: 18; D gene: TRBD2; J gene: TRBJ2-3; V gene: TRBV28; clone size: NA; CDR3 protein: CASSPRTTSGSSTDTQYF; CDR3 DNA: TGTGCCAGCAGTCCGAGAACGACTAGCGGATCTAGCACAGATACGCAGTATTTT
CDR3 length: 17; D gene: NA; J gene: TRBJ1-2; V gene: TRBV7-9; clone size: NA; CDR3 protein: CASSSKPSDKLDYGYTF; CDR3 DNA: TGTGCCAGCAGCTCTAAACCGAGCGACAAGCTAGACTATGGCTACACCTTC
CDR3 length: 17; D gene: NA; J gene: TRBJ1-1; V gene: TRBV7-9; clone size: NA; CDR3 protein: CASSPTSAGKVNTEAFF; CDR3 DNA: TGTGCCAGCAGTCCCACCTCGGCAGGGAAGGTGAACACTGAAGCTTTCTTT
CDR3 length: 14; D gene: NA; J gene: TRBJ2-7; V gene: TRBV21-1; clone size: NA; CDR3 protein: CASSPGTSSYEQYF; CDR3 DNA: TGTGCCAGCAGCCCAGGGACTAGCAGCTACGAGCAGTACTTC
CDR3 length: 13; D gene: NA; J gene: TRBJ1-1; V gene: TRBV28; clone size: NA; CDR3 protein: CASSLRGSTEAFF; CDR3 DNA: TGTGCCAGCAGTTTACGGGGATCCACTGAAGCTTTCTTT
CDR3 length: 16; D gene: TRBD1; J gene: TRBJ1-6; V gene: TRBV27; clone size: NA; CDR3 protein: CASSPTGGDGNSPLHF; CDR3 DNA: TGTGCCAGCAGTCCTACAGGGGGGGACGGTAATTCACCCCTCCACTTT
CDR3 length: 15; D gene: NA; J gene: TRBJ1-5; V gene: TRBV11-2; clone size: few; CDR3 protein: CASSLGSGTNQPQHF; CDR3 DNA: TGTGCCAGCAGCTTAGGGTCGGGGACCAATCAGCCCCAGCATTTT
CDR3 length: 15; D gene: TRBD1; J gene: TRBJ2-7; V gene: TRBV18; clone size: NA; CDR3 protein: CASSPPPGGGYEQYF; CDR3 DNA: TGTGCCAGCTCACCACCCCCAGGGGGCGGCTACGAGCAGTACTTC
CDR3 length: 16; D gene: TRBD1; J gene: TRBJ2-5; V gene: TRBV7-7; clone size: NA; CDR3 protein: CASSLGEQGRPETQYF; CDR3 DNA: TGTGCTAGCAGCTTGGGGGAACAGGGGCGGCCGGAGACCCAGTACTTC
CDR3 length: 13; D gene: NA; J gene: TRBJ2-2; V gene: TRBV7-9; clone size: NA; CDR3 protein: CASSGGVPGELFF; CDR3 DNA: TGTGCCAGCAGCGGAGGGGTCCCCGGGGAGCTGTTTTTT
CDR3 length: 16; D gene: TRBD1; J gene: TRBJ2-7; V gene: TRBV5-5; clone size: NA; CDR3 protein: CASSHGLGQGSYEQYF; CDR3 DNA: TGTGCCAGCAGTCATGGGTTGGGACAGGGATCCTACGAGCAGTACTTC
CDR3 length: 12; D gene: NA; J gene: TRBJ1-3; V gene: TRBV30; clone size: NA; CDR3 protein: CAWTEVGNTIYF; CDR3 DNA: TGTGCCTGGACCGAGGTGGGAAACACCATATATTTT
CDR3 length: 14; D gene: NA; J gene: TRBJ1-1; V gene: TRBV28; clone size: NA; CDR3 protein: CASSPTGQNTEAFF; CDR3 DNA: TGTGCCAGCAGTCCTACGGGACAGAACACTGAAGCTTTCTTT
CDR3 length: 12; D gene: NA; J gene: TRBJ2-5; V gene: TRBV6-6; clone size: NA; CDR3 protein: CASSYQVETQYF; CDR3 DNA: TGTGCCAGCAGTTACCAAGTGGAGACCCAGTACTTC
CDR3 length: 18; D gene: TRBD2; J gene: TRBJ2-1; V gene: TRBV5-6; clone size: NA; CDR3 protein: CASSILAGGEISWNEQFF; CDR3 DNA: TGTGCCAGCAGCATACTAGCGGGAGGAGAAATTAGCTGGAATGAGCAGTTCTTC